The T cell receptor (beta chain) described here comes from a study of T cells in Graves' hyperthyroidism and ophthalmopathy. This clonotype was observed a few times. There are 20 residues in the CDR3. V dropped 3 bases and J dropped 1; count of bases not matched to a gene: 22. Germline assignment: CDR1 DFQATT and CDR2 SNEGSKA (reference sequence). RNA transcripts served as the template for amplifying TCR beta CDR3 regions. First-round RT-PCR targeting the TCR CDR3 was performed with the HTBI primer set. TCRdb processed the multiplex PCR reads anew with MiXCR; each CDR3 protein has one entry. The sample consists of 500,000 to 650,000 distinct CDR3 sequences, about 14% of them appearing once.

This rearrangement joins TRBV20-1 to TRBJ2-5, with TRBD2 identical over 8 bases. Material for sequencing was blood. This receptor was obtained from a woman in her forties with Graves' hyperthyroidism. DNA of the CDR3: TGCAGTGCTAGGGCCCTAGGGGCGGGAGGCCGTACCGGCTCCCAAGAGACCCAGTACTTC. It specifies CSARALGAGGRTGSQETQYF.